The 24 T cell receptor beta chains below come from one sample, sequenced in a study of T cell responses to AZD1222 COVID-19 vaccine. Measured with immunoSEQ multiplex PCR; TCRdb has only the in-frame clones, and not every one. This table has 150,000 to 200,000 clones, 94% appearing once. Source: peripheral blood, taken 28 days after the second AZD1222 dose. Every receptor here comes from an adult who received the AZD1222 COVID-19 vaccine.

The chain joins TRBV28 to TRBJ1-5; 9 bases match TRBD1. J lost 3 bases, V lost 6 bases, and 12 bases had no gene match. This CDR3 region has 17 residues. Germline V gene data show CDR1 as MDHEN and CDR2 as SYDVKM. As DNA, the CDR3 is TGTGCCAGCAGCCTCACCACCGGGACAGGGAACAATCAGCCCCAGCATTTT. Translating it yields CASSLTTGTGNNQPQHF.

The chain employs TRBV30 and TRBJ1-1, with D unclear. The CDR3 has 13 amino acids. The V end was cut by 2 bases, the J end by 11 bases, with 18 bases between. Looked up from germline, CDR1 is GTSNPN and CDR2 is SVGIG (reference sequence). The CDR3 DNA reads as TGTGCCTGGAGTACCGGAGCCTTTGAAAGGGCTTTCTTT. Its protein is CAWSTGAFERAFF.

The rearrangement uses TRBV27 and TRBJ2-1; 7 nucleotides match TRBD2. CDR1 MNHEY and CDR2 SMNVEV come from the germline V gene (reference sequence). There are 14 residues in the CDR3. The ends lost 2 bases at V and 6 bases at J; junction bases unmatched: 4. The CDR3 reads CASSLRLATNEQFF. CDR3 bases: TGTGCCAGCAGTTTACGACTAGCAACCAATGAGCAGTTCTTC.

This clone is a singleton in its sample. The V and J genes are TRBV9 and TRBJ2-1, with D possibly called TRBD1 or TRBD2 (5 bases each). CDR1 is SGDLS, CDR2 YYNGEE, per germline. This CDR3 has 15 amino acids. V gave up 0 bases and J gave up 2 bases, with 9 bases separating them. In nucleotides, the CDR3 is TGTGCCAGCAGCGTAGAGGGGAGCACCTACAATGAGCAGTTCTTC. It yields the protein CASSVEGSTYNEQFF.

The DNA for the CDR3 is TGTGCCAGCAGTTTAACAGGGGAGGGAGGTGGCTACACCTTC. Amino acid sequence: CASSLTGEGGGYTF. The rearrangement links TRBV27 to TRBJ1-2; 7 nucleotides align to TRBD1. Germline values: CDR1 MNHEY, CDR2 SMNVEV (reference sequence). The CDR3 contains 14 residues. The V segment lost 2 bases and the J segment 7 bases; nucleotides outside the gene matches: 7.

V is TRBV28 and J is TRBJ2-3, with D perhaps matching TRBD2 (6 bases). This CDR3 spans 19 amino acids. Germline V CDR1 and CDR2: MDHEN, SYDVKM. Between the trimmed V and J ends, which lost 6 bases and 4 bases, there was a span of 29 bases. CDR3 nucleotides: TGTGCCAGCAGGTCAGCGGGTGGGAGTTCGCATGGTCGTGCAGATACGCAGTATTTT. Its translation is CASRSAGGSSHGRADTQYF.

CDR3 sequence: CASMDLLAGGPQETQYF. CDR3 nucleotides: TGTGCCAGCATGGATCTTCTAGCGGGAGGGCCGCAGGAGACCCAGTACTTC. The V and J genes are TRBV3-1 (or the pseudogene TRBV3-2) and TRBJ2-5; TRBD2 agrees at 12 bases. The CDR3 is 17 residues long. V was pared by 7 bases and J by 5 bases, with 14 bases of the junction left unmatched. Germline assignment: CDR1 LGHDT and CDR2 YNNKEL (reference sequence).

This clone appeared a single time. The CDR3 DNA reads as TGTGCCAGCAGTTACTCTGACAGCTATGGCTACACCTTC. It specifies CASSYSDSYGYTF. The chain combines TRBV6-5 with TRBJ1-2; D is perhaps TRBD1 (5 bases). Trimming removed 0 bases from V and 4 bases from J, with 6 bases in between. Per the germline V gene, CDR1 is MNHEY and CDR2 is SVGAGI. CDR3 length: 13 amino acids.

The chain is built from TRBV19 and TRBJ2-2; possibly TRBD2 for D (6 bases). This CDR3 has 17 residues. Germline V CDR1 and CDR2: LNHDA, SQIVND (reference sequence). The germline V and J ends were trimmed by 7 bases and 1 base, with 19 bases remaining between them. This CDR3 is CASKTQTAGRNTGELFF. CDR3 sequence (DNA): TGTGCCAGTAAAACCCAGACGGCGGGGCGGAACACCGGGGAGCTGTTTTTT.

This clone showed up just once. Other DNA variants within this sample encode the same CDR3. The V gene is TRBV7-9, the J gene TRBJ2-7; the D is unclear. The CDR3 spans 12 residues. V lost 1 base and J lost 3, with 4 bases in between. Per germline, CDR1 SEHNR and CDR2 FQNEAQ (reference sequence). The CDR3 spells CASSLVGYEQYF. In DNA, the CDR3 is TGTGCCAGCAGCTTAGTAGGCTACGAGCAGTACTTC.

This sequence joins TRBV4-1 and TRBJ2-7; 10 positions agree with TRBD2. The germline V gene encodes CDR1 MGHRA and CDR2 YSYEKL. The V and J ends lost 4 bases and 3 bases, in that order; junction bases with no gene match: 3. The length of the CDR3 is 14 residues. The CDR3 loop reads CASSLLAGGYEQYF. CDR3 sequence (DNA): TGCGCCAGCAGCCTTTTAGCGGGAGGCTACGAGCAGTACTTC.

This clone was recorded once. The chain links TRBV7-9 to TRBJ1-4, with TRBD1 identical over 7 bases. There are 16 residues in the CDR3. Germline values: CDR1 SEHNR, CDR2 FQNEAQ (reference sequence). The trim removed 2 bases at V and 3 bases at J, leaving 6 bases unmatched. CDR3 in DNA: TGTGCCAGCAGCTTAAACTCAGGGGGACCTAATGAAAAACTGTTTTTT. Translated, it gives CASSLNSGGPNEKLFF.

The rearrangement links TRBV28 to TRBJ1-4; 8 bases line up with TRBD1. The J segment lost 3 bases and the V segment lost 5 bases, leaving 8 bases of the junction unmatched. The germline V gene has CDR1 MDHEN and CDR2 SYDVKM. The CDR3 consists of 16 residues. CDR3 DNA sequence: TGTGCCAGCAGTCTCCCTGGACAGGGCGCTAATGAAAAACTGTTTTTT. The encoded protein is CASSLPGQGANEKLFF.

There are a few counts of this clone. The chain combines TRBV4-2 with TRBJ1-1; 8 bases are a match to TRBD1. V dropped 2 bases and J dropped 8; count of bases not matched to a gene: 1. CDR3 length: 12 residues. CDR1 is LGHNA, CDR2 YNFKEQ, per germline. The CDR3: CASSQNRGEAFF. The CDR3 nucleotides are TGTGCCAGCAGCCAAAACAGGGGGGAAGCTTTCTTT.

Remarks on this clone: The germline gene is not matched at one end of the junction; a read error may be the cause. The chain carries TRBV3-1 (or the pseudogene TRBV3-2) and TRBJ1-3; 7 bases line up with TRBD1. Germline lookup yields CDR1 LGHDT and CDR2 YNNKEL (reference sequence). The CDR3 is 11 amino acids. CDR3 residues: CASSLAGQVVF. CDR3 sequence (DNA): TGTGCCAGCAGCCTGGCCGGACAGGTGGTTTTT.

This clone occurred a few times. The chain is built from TRBV10-1 and TRBJ2-1; 9 bases are shared with TRBD1. The ends lost 5 bases at V and 6 bases at J; junction bases unmatched: 5. The germline V gene encodes CDR1 WNHNN and CDR2 SYGVQD (reference sequence). The CDR3 contains 14 residues. The CDR3 DNA follows: TGCGCCAGCAGTAGGGACAGGGTGTCCAATGAGCAGTTCTTC. It yields the protein CASSRDRVSNEQFF.

About this clone: Other nucleotide sequences in the sample specify the same CDR3. The chain combines TRBV7-9 with TRBJ2-2; D call uncertain. Germline V gives CDR1 SEHNR, CDR2 FQNEAQ (reference sequence). Trimming stripped 2 bases from V and 2 bases from J, with 3 bases between. The CDR3 contains 13 residues. The CDR3 DNA sequence: TGTGCCAGCAGCTTAAGAAACACCGGGGAGCTGTTTTTT. This translates into CASSLRNTGELFF.

The chain is built from TRBV2 and TRBJ2-1, with 11 bases aligning to TRBD2. CDR1 SNHLY and CDR2 FYNNEI come from the germline V gene. The trim removed 7 bases at V and 7 bases at J, leaving 6 bases unmatched. This CDR3 contains 14 residues. This chain's CDR3 is CASILAGGVNEQFF. CDR3 nucleotides: TGTGCCAGCATTTTAGCGGGAGGGGTAAATGAGCAGTTCTTC.

The chain combines TRBV28 with TRBJ1-2; D possibly corresponds to TRBD1 (6 bases). The CDR3 is 13 amino acids. Trimming stripped 6 bases from V and 4 bases from J, with 12 bases between. Germline V gives CDR1 MDHEN, CDR2 SYDVKM. CDR3 protein: CASSLQGGYGYTF. The CDR3 nucleotides are TGTGCCAGCAGCCTACAGGGTGGCTATGGCTACACCTTC.

This clone has just one count. The chain employs TRBV28 and TRBJ2-2, with TRBD1 matching over 10 bases. V lost 2 bases, J lost 6 bases, and 3 bases stayed unmatched. The CDR3 extends over 15 amino acids. The germline V gene has CDR1 MDHEN and CDR2 SYDVKM. CDR3 region: CASSLPGTGAGELFF. The CDR3 DNA sequence: TGTGCCAGCAGTTTACCCGGGACAGGGGCCGGGGAGCTGTTTTTT.

The table lists this clone with a count of one. CDR3 coding DNA: TGTGCCAGCAGCCAAGATGGGTCAGGGGGCCGTGAAGCTTTCTTT. Translation: CASSQDGSGGREAFF. The gene calls are TRBV4-2 and TRBJ1-1; TRBD1 agrees at 8 bases. The trim removed 0 bases at V and 7 bases at J, leaving 7 bases unmatched. Looked up from germline, CDR1 is LGHNA and CDR2 is YNFKEQ. The CDR3 has 15 amino acids.

V gene TRBV14 combines with J gene TRBJ1-2; 8 bases line up with TRBD1. Germline V CDR1 and CDR2: SGHDN, FVKESK. V shed 3 bases, J shed 3 bases, and the junction held 3 bases outside the gene matches. The CDR3 covers 14 residues. CDR3 loop: CASSHLQGDYGYTF. The CDR3, as DNA: TGTGCCAGCAGCCATCTACAGGGGGACTATGGCTACACCTTC.

The chain is built from TRBV5-1 and TRBJ1-1; no firm D call. CDR1 SGHRS and CDR2 YFSETQ come from the germline V gene. With 4 bases removed from V and 5 bases from J, the gap between germline ends came to 6 bases. This CDR3 is 11 amino acids long. CDR3 sequence (DNA): TGCGCCAGCAGCGCTAAGACTGAAGCTTTCTTT. It is translated as CASSAKTEAFF.

The chain employs TRBV2 and TRBJ2-7; the D is unclear. Germline V lookup: CDR1 SNHLY, CDR2 FYNNEI. The V and J ends lost 10 bases and 1 base respectively, with 14 bases between them. This CDR3 is built from 13 residues. As DNA, the CDR3 is TGTGCCACCCGACAAGCTATATCCTACGAGCAGTACTTC. Its translation: CATRQAISYEQYF.